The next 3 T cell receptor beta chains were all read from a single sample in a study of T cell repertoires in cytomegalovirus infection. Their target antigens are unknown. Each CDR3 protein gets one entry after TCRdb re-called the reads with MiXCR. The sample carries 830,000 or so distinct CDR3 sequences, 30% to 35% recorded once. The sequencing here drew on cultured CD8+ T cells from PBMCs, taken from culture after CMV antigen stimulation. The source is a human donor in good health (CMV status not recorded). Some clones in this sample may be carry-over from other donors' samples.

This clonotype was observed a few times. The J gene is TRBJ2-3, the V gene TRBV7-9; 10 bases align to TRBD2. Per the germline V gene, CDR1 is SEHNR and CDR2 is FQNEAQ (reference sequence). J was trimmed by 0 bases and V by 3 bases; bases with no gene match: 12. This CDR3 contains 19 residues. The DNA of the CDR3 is TGTGCCAGCAGCTTTCCTATTCGACTAGCGGGCTATAGCACAGATACGCAGTATTTT. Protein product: CASSFPIRLAGYSTDTQYF.

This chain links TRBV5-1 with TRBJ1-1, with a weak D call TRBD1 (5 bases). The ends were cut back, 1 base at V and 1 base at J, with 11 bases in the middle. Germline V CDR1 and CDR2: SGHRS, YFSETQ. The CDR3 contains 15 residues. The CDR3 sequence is CASSLYGAPNTEAFF. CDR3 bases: TGCGCCAGCAGCTTGTACGGGGCCCCGAACACTGAAGCTTTCTTT.

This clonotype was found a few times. The CDR3 coding sequence is TGTGCCAGTACCCGGGCCCAGGAAGCTTTCTTT. It codes for CASTRAQEAFF. The chain has TRBV19 and TRBJ1-1; no clear D. CDR3 size: 11 residues. Germline lookup yields CDR1 LNHDA and CDR2 SQIVND (reference sequence). V gave up 7 bases and J gave up 8 bases, with 11 bases separating them.